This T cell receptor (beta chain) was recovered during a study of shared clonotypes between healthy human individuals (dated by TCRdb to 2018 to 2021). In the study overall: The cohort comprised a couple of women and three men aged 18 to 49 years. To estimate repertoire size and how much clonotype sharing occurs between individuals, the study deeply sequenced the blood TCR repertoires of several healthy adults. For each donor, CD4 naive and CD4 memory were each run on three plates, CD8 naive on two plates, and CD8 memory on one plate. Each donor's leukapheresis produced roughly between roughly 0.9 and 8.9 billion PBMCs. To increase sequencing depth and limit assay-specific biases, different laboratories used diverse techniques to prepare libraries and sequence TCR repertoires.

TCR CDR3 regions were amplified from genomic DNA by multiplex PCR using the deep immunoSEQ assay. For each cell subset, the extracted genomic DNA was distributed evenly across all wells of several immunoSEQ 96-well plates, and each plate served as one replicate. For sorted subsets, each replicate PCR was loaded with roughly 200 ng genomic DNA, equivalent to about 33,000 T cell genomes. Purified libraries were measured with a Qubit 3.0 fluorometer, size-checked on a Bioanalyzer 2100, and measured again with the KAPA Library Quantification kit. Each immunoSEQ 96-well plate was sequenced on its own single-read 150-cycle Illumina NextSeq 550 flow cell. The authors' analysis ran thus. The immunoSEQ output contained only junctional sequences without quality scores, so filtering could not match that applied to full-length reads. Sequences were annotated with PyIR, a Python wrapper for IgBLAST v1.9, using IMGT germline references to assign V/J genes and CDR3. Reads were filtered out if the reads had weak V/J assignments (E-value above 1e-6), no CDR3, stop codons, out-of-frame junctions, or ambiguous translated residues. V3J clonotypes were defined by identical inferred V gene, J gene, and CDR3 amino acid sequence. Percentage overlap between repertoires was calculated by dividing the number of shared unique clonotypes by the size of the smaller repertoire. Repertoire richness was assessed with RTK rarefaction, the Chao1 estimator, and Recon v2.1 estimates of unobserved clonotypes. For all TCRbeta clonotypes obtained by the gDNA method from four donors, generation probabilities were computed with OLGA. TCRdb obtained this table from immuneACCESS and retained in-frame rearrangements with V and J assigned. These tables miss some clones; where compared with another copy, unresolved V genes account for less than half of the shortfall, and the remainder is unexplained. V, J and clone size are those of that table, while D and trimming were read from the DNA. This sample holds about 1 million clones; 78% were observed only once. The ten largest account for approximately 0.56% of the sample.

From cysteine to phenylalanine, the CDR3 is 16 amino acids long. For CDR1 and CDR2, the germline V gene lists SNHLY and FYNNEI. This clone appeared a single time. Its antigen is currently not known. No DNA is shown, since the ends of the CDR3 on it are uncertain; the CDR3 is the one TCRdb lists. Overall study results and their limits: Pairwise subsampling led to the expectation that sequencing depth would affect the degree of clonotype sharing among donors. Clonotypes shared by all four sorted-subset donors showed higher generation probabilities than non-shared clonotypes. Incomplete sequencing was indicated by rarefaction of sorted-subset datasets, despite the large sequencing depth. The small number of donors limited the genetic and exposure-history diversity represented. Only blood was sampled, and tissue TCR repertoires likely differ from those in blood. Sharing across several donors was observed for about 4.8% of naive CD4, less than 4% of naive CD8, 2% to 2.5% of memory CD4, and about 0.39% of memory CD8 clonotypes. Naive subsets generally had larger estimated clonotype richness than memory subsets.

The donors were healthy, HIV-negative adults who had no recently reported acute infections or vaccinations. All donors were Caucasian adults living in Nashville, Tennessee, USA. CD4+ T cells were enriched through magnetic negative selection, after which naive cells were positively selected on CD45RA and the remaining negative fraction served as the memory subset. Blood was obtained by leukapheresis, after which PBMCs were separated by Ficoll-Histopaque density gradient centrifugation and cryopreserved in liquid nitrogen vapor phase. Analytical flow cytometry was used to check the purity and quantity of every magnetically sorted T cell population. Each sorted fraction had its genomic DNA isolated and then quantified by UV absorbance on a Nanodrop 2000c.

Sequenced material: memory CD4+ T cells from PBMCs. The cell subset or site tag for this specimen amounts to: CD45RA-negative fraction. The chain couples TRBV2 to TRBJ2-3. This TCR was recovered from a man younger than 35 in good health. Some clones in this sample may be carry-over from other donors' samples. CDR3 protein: CASRGRAGLFTDTQYF.